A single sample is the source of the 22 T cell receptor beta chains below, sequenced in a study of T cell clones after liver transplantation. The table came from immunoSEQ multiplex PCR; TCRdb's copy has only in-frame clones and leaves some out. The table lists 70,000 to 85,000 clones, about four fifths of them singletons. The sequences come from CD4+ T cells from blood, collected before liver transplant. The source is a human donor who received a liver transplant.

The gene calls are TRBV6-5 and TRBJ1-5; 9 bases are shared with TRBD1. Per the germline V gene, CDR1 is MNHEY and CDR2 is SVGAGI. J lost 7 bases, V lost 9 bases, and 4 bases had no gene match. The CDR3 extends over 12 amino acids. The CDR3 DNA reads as TGTGCCAGTAGGACAGGGGAACAGCCCCAGCATTTT. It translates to CASRTGEQPQHF.

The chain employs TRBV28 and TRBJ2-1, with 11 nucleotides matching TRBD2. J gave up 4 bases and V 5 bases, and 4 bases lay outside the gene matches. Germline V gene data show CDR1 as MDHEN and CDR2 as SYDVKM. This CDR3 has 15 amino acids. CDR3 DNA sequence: TGTGCCAGCAGTCCCACTAGCGGGAGATACAATGAGCAGTTCTTC. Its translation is CASSPTSGRYNEQFF.

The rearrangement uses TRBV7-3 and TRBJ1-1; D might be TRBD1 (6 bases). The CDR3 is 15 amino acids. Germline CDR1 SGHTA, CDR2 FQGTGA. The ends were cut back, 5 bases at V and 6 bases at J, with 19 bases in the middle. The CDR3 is CASSPHKRGVAEAFF. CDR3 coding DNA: TGTGCCAGCAGCCCGCACAAGAGGGGGGTCGCTGAAGCTTTCTTT.

CDR3 coding DNA: TGTGCCAGCAGTTTGGACCGAGCCGGGGGGTATGGCTACACCTTC. Protein sequence: CASSLDRAGGYGYTF. The chain joins TRBV28 to TRBJ1-2; a weak D match, TRBD1 (5 bases). There are 15 residues in the CDR3. The V and J ends lost 3 bases and 5 bases respectively, with 16 bases between them. In germline, CDR1 is MDHEN, CDR2 SYDVKM.

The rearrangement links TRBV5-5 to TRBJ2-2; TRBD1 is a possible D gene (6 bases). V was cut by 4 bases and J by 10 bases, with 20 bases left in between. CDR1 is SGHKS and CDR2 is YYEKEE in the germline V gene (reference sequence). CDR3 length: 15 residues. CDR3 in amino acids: CASSPTGTWSEELFF. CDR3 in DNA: TGTGCCAGCAGCCCGACCGGGACATGGTCCGAGGAGCTGTTTTTT. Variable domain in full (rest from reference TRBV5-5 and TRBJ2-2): DAGVTQSPTHLIKTRGQQVTLRCSPISGHKSVSWYQQVLGQGPQFIFQYYEKEERGRGNFPDRFSARQFPNYSSELNVNALLLGDSALYLCASSPTGTWSEELFFGEGSRLTVL.

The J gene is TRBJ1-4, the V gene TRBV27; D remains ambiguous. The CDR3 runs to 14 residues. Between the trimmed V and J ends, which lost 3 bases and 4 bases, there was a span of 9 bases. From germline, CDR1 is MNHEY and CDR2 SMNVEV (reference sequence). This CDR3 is CASSFISGNEKLFF. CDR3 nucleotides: TGTGCCAGCAGTTTTATTTCGGGTAATGAAAAACTGTTTTTT.

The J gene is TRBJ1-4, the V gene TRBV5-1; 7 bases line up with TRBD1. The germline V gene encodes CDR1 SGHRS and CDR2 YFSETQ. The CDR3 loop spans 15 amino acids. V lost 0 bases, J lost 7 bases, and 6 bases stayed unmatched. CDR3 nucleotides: TGCGCCAGCAGCTTGGAGGGGGCGCCAGGTGAAAAACTGTTTTTT. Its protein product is CASSLEGAPGEKLFF.

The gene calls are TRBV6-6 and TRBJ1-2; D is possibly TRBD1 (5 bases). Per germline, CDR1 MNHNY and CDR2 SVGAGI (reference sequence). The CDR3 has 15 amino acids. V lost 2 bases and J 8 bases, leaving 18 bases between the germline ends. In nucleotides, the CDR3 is TGTGCCAGCAGTTACGGTTCAGGGTTTAATAGGGGCTACACCTTC. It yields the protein CASSYGSGFNRGYTF.

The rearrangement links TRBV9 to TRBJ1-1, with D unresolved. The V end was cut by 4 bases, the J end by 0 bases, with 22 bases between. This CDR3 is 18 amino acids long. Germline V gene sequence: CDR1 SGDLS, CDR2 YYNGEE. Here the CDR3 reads CASSLPKGTHTMNTEAFF. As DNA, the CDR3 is TGTGCCAGCAGCCTCCCGAAGGGCACCCATACCATGAACACTGAAGCTTTCTTT.

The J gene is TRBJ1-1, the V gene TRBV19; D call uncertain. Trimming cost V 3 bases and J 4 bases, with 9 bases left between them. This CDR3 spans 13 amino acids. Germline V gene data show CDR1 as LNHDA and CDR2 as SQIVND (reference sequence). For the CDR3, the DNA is TGTGCCAGTAGTATCGGTAAAGGCACTGAAGCTTTCTTT. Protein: CASSIGKGTEAFF.

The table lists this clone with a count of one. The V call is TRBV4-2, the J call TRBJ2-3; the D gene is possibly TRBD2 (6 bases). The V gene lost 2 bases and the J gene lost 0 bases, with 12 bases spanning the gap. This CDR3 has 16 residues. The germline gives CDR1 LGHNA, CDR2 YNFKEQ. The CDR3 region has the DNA TGTGCCAGCAGCCAAACGAGCGGGCCTAGCACAGATACGCAGTATTTT. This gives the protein CASSQTSGPSTDTQYF.

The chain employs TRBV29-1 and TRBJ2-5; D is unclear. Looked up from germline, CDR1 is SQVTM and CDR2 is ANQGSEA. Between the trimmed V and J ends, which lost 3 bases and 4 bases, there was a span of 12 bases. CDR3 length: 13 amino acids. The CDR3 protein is CSVDPGLRETQYF. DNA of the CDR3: TGCAGCGTTGATCCAGGTCTTAGAGAGACCCAGTACTTC. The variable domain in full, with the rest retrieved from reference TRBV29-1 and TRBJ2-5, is SAVISQKPSRDICQRGTSLTIQCQVDSQVTMMFWYRQQPGQSLTLIATANQGSEATYESGFVIDKFPISRPNLTFSTLTVSNMSPEDSSIYLCSVDPGLRETQYFGPGTRLLVL.

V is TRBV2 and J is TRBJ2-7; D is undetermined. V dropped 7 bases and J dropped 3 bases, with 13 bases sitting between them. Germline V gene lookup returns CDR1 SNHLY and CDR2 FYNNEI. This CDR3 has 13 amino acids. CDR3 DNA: TGTGCCAGCACCCGGGTCGGTCGCTACGAGCAGTACTTC. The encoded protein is CASTRVGRYEQYF.

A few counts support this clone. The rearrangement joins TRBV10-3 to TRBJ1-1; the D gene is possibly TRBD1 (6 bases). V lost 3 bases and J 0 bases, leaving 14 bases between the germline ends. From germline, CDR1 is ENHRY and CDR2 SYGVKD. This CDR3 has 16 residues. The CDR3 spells CAISEYPGQLNTEAFF. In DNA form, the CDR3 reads TGTGCCATCAGTGAATATCCTGGACAGTTGAACACTGAAGCTTTCTTT.

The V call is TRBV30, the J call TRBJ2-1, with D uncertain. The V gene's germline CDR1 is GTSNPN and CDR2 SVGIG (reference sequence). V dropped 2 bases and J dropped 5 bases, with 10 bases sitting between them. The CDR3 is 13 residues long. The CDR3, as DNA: TGTGCCTGGAGTCACCTAATCCACAATGAGCAGTTCTTC. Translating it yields CAWSHLIHNEQFF.

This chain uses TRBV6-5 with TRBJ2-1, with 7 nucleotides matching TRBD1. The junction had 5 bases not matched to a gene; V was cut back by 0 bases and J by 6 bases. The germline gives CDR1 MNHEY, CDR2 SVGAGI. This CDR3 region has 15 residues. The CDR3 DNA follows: TGTGCCAGCAGTTACTCCGAGGGGGCGGGCAATGAGCAGTTCTTC. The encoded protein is CASSYSEGAGNEQFF.

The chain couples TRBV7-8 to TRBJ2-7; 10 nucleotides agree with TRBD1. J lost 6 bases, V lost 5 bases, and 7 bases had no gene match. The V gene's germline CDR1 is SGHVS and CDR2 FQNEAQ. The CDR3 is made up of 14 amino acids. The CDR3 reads CASSARDRGGEQYF. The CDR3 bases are TGTGCCAGCAGCGCCCGGGACAGGGGAGGCGAGCAGTACTTC.

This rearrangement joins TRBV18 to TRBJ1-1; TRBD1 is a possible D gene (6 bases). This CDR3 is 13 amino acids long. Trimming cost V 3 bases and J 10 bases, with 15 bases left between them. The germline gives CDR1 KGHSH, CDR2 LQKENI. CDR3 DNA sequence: TGTGCCAGCTCACCCCTCGAGGGGGAGGCAGCTTTCTTT. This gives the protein CASSPLEGEAAFF.

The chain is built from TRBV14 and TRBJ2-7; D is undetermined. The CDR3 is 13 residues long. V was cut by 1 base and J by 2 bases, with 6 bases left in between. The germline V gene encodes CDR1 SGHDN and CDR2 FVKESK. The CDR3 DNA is TGTGCCAGCAGCCAAGTCTATACCTACGAGCAGTACTTC. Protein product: CASSQVYTYEQYF.

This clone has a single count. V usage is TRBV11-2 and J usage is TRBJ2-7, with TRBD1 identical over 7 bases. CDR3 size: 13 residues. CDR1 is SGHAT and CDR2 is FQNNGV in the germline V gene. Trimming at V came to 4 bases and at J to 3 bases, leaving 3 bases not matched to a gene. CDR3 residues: CASSSDRIYEQYF. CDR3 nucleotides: TGTGCCAGCAGCTCGGACAGGATCTACGAGCAGTACTTC.

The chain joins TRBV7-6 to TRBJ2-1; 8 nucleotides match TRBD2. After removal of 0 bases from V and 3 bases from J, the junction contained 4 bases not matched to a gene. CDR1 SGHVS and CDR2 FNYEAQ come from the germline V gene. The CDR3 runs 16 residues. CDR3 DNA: TGTGCCAGCAGCTTAGCGAGAGCGGGGGTCTACAATGAGCAGTTCTTC. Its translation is CASSLARAGVYNEQFF.

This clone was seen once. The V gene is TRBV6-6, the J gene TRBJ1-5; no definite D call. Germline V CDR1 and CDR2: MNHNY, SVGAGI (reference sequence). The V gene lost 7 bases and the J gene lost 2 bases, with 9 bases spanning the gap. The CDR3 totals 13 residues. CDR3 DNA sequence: TGTGCCAGCACAAACAAAGGCAATCAGCCCCAGCATTTT. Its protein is CASTNKGNQPQHF.